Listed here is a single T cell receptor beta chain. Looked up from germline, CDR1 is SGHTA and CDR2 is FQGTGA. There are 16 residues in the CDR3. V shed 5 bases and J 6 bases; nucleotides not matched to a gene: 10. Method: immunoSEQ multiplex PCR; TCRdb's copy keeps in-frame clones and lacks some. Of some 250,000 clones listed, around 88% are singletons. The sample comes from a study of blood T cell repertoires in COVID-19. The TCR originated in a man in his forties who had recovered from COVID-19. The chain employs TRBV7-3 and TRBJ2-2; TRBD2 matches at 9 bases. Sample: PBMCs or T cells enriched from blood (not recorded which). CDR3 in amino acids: CASSPLSGSFAGELFF. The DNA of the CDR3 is TGTGCCAGCAGCCCACTTAGCGGGAGTTTTGCCGGGGAGCTGTTTTTT.